Following are 25 T cell receptor beta chains from one sample sequenced in a study of shared clonotypes between healthy human individuals (dated by TCRdb to about 2020). Libraries were made using the immunoSEQ multiplex PCR assay. Sourced from immuneACCESS, this table was stored by TCRdb with only in-frame sequences that have V and J called. A share of the clones is absent; for the studies checked, an unresolved V gene accounts for under half, and the remainder has no known explanation. The table for this sample lists roughly 1,000,000 clones; around 78% of them were counted only once. The ten largest clones add up to roughly 0.56% of the sample. The sequenced sample consisted of memory CD4+ T cells from PBMCs. The meaning of the sample's cell subset or site label: CD45RA-negative fraction. The receptors come from a man in his late teens or twenties in good health. Some clones in this sample may be carry-over from other donors' samples.

The chain employs TRBV7-3 and TRBJ2-2; TRBD2 might be the D (7 bases). The ends were cut back, 6 bases at V and 0 bases at J, with 14 bases in the middle. The CDR3 runs 16 residues. CDR1 SGHTA and CDR2 FQGTGA come from the germline V gene. CDR3 residues: CASSIAGAANTGELFF. CDR3 coding DNA: TGTGCCAGCAGTATTGCGGGGGCTGCGAACACCGGGGAGCTGTTTTTT.

The count of this clone is one. This chain uses TRBV11-3 with TRBJ2-7, with TRBD1 matching 10 bases. CDR1 and CDR2 (germline): SGHNT, YENEEA. J lost 1 base, V lost 3 bases, and 6 bases had no gene match. This CDR3 is 16 amino acids long. The CDR3 spells CASSLGPGQGSYEQYF. In DNA, the CDR3 is TGTGCCAGCAGCTTGGGACCGGGACAGGGGTCCTACGAGCAGTACTTC. The entire variable domain, with the rest obtained from reference TRBV11-3 and TRBJ2-7, is as follows: EAGVVQSPRYKIIEKKQPVAFWCNPISGHNTLYWYLQNLGQGPELLIRYENEEAVDDSQLPKDRFSAERLKGVDSTLKIQPAELGDSAVYLCASSLGPGQGSYEQYFGPGTRLTVT.

The V and J genes are TRBV2 and TRBJ2-7; D possibly uses TRBD1 or TRBD2 (5 bases each). The V end was cut by 6 bases, the J end by 4 bases, with 16 bases between. CDR3 length: 14 residues. Per the germline V gene, CDR1 is SNHLY and CDR2 is FYNNEI. The CDR3 reads CASRGDLRNYEQYF. Here the CDR3 DNA reads TGTGCCAGCAGGGGGGACCTGAGGAATTACGAGCAGTACTTC.

The chain links TRBV10-3 to TRBJ2-5; 8 nucleotides align to TRBD2. This CDR3 contains 14 residues. CDR1 is ENHRY, CDR2 SYGVKD, per germline. Unmatched junction bases numbered 11, after V lost 10 bases and J lost 4 bases. DNA for the CDR3: TGTGCCACCCCAGGAAGCGGGAGCGGAGAGACCCAGTACTTC. Protein sequence: CATPGSGSGETQYF.

The chain has TRBV4-1 and TRBJ2-7; 11 nucleotides agree with TRBD2. Germline CDR1 MGHRA, CDR2 YSYEKL. The CDR3 covers 17 residues. The ends lost 6 bases at V and 3 bases at J; junction bases unmatched: 13. CDR3 in amino acids: CASRTTSGTSGFYEQYF. CDR3 nucleotides: TGCGCCAGCAGAACTACCTCCGGGACTAGCGGCTTCTACGAGCAGTACTTC.

This clone has a handful of counts. This chain joins TRBV10-3 and TRBJ1-1, with unresolved D. Germline V gene lookup returns CDR1 ENHRY and CDR2 SYGVKD. The CDR3 totals 10 residues. The V end lost 10 bases, the J end lost 3 bases, and 6 bases lay between the germline ends. The CDR3 spells CATGDTEAFF. The CDR3 DNA is TGTGCCACCGGGGACACTGAAGCTTTCTTT.

As concerns this clone: The sample contains more than one DNA sequence encoding this CDR3. The chain employs TRBV5-1 and TRBJ2-5, with 7 positions matching TRBD1. The junction had 5 bases not matched to a gene; V was cut back by 4 bases and J by 2 bases. The CDR3 extends over 14 amino acids. In germline, CDR1 is SGHRS, CDR2 YFSETQ. The CDR3: CASSPGTEQETQYF. The CDR3 bases are TGCGCCAGCAGCCCGGGGACAGAGCAAGAGACCCAGTACTTC.

A few counts support this clone. The V call is TRBV5-1, the J call TRBJ2-1, with TRBD1 identical over 10 bases. With V trimmed by 3 bases and J by 9 bases, 3 bases remained unmatched. The germline V gene encodes CDR1 SGHRS and CDR2 YFSETQ. This CDR3 contains 13 residues. The chain's CDR3 is CASSSGQGVEQFF. In DNA form, the CDR3 reads TGCGCCAGCAGCTCTGGACAGGGGGTTGAGCAGTTCTTC.

This clone appeared a single time. The chain employs TRBV2 and TRBJ2-5; possibly TRBD2 for D (6 bases). With 10 bases removed from V and 4 bases from J, the gap between germline ends came to 13 bases. The CDR3 sequence is 12 residues long. CDR1 and CDR2 from the germline V gene are SNHLY and FYNNEI. The CDR3 loop reads CATSTSGETQYF. CDR3 sequence (DNA): TGTGCCACCTCGACTAGTGGAGAGACCCAGTACTTC.

This sequence joins TRBV5-1 and TRBJ2-3; 10 nucleotides align to TRBD2. V gave up 7 bases and J gave up 2 bases; unmatched junction bases: 19. CDR1 SGHRS and CDR2 YFSETQ come from the germline V gene. This CDR3 contains 19 residues. The CDR3 sequence is CASARGGYLLAGPTDTQYF. CDR3 DNA: TGCGCCAGCGCTAGAGGAGGATACCTACTAGCGGGGCCCACAGATACGCAGTATTTT.

The CDR3 region has the DNA TGTGCCAGCAGCACGCGGACTAGCGGGACCTACAATGAGCAGTTCTTC. Protein product: CASSTRTSGTYNEQFF. The chain is built from TRBV5-4 and TRBJ2-1; 12 nucleotides match TRBD2. Germline values: CDR1 SGHNT, CDR2 YYREEE (reference sequence). CDR3 length equals 16 residues. Trimming cost V 4 bases and J 2 bases; bases outside gene matches: 4. Filled out from reference TRBV5-4 and TRBJ2-1, the complete variable domain reads ETGVTQSPTHLIKTRGQQVTLRCSSQSGHNTVSWYQQALGQGPQFIFQYYREEENGRGNFPPRFSGLQFPNYSSELNVNALELDDSALYLCASSTRTSGTYNEQFFGPGTRLTVL.

V gene TRBV2 combines with J gene TRBJ2-3, with 7 bases identical to TRBD2. Germline V gene lookup returns CDR1 SNHLY and CDR2 FYNNEI. V lost 6 bases and J lost 7; bases outside the gene matches: 4. The CDR3 runs to 12 residues. CDR3 nucleotide sequence: TGTGCCAGCAGCCCACTAGCGTATACGCAGTATTTT. This codes for CASSPLAYTQYF.

CDR3 sequence (DNA): TGTGCCAGCAGTTACCCGACAGGGTATTCCTACGAGCAGTACTTC. Amino acid sequence: CASSYPTGYSYEQYF. This rearrangement joins TRBV6-6 to TRBJ2-7, with 7 bases fitting TRBD1. The length of the CDR3 is 15 residues. The germline V gene encodes CDR1 MNHNY and CDR2 SVGAGI (reference sequence). V shed 2 bases and J 1 base; nucleotides not matched to a gene: 5.

This clone is a singleton in its sample. CDR3 region: CASSPRDRVNYGYTF. Written as DNA, the CDR3 is TGTGCCAGCAGCCCACGGGACAGGGTCAATTATGGCTACACCTTC. The chain carries TRBV7-9 and TRBJ1-2; TRBD1 matches 9 bases. CDR3 length equals 15 residues. J gave up 5 bases and V 5 bases, and 9 bases lay outside the gene matches. Per the germline V gene, CDR1 is SEHNR and CDR2 is FQNEAQ (reference sequence).

This clone was observed once. The rearrangement joins TRBV7-9 to TRBJ1-5, with D maybe TRBD1 (6 bases). V gave up 5 bases and J gave up 3 bases, with 23 bases separating them. Germline loops: CDR1 SEHNR, CDR2 FQNEAQ (reference sequence). The CDR3 contains 18 residues. The CDR3 DNA follows: TGTGCCAGCAGCGGGAGAGGTGGGGGGGCCTTTCTCAATCAGCCCCAGCATTTT. Amino acid sequence: CASSGRGGGAFLNQPQHF.

On this clone itself: A read error likely explains this, since a far larger clone differs by one base. The V call is TRBV7-2, the J call TRBJ2-3; D gene unclear. Germline-derived CDR1 and CDR2 are SGHTA and FQGNSA. V lost 0 bases to trimming and J lost 1 base, with 5 bases between them. This CDR3 is 14 amino acids long. The CDR3 loop reads CASSLAFGTDTQYF. CDR3 nucleotide sequence: TGTGCCAGCAGCTTAGCGTTTGGCACAGATACGCAGTATTTT.

This clone has more than one count but fewer than ten. The rearrangement links TRBV5-4 to TRBJ2-1; a possible D gene is TRBD1 (6 bases). The CDR3 is made up of 15 amino acids. CDR1 is SGHNT and CDR2 is YYREEE in the germline V gene (reference sequence). Trimming removed 4 bases from V and 0 bases from J, with 11 bases in between. In nucleotides, the CDR3 is TGTGCCAGCAGCACCTGGACAGCCTCCTACAATGAGCAGTTCTTC. Its translation is CASSTWTASYNEQFF.

The chain joins TRBV28 to TRBJ2-5; the match to TRBD2 covers 16 bases. Germline values: CDR1 MDHEN, CDR2 SYDVKM. The CDR3 runs 19 residues. The trim removed 3 bases at V and 1 base at J, leaving 8 bases unmatched. In DNA form, the CDR3 reads TGTGCCAGCAGTTTGTCCGGGACTAGCGGGAGGGGTACCCAAGAGACCCAGTACTTC. Residues: CASSLSGTSGRGTQETQYF.

The chain recombines TRBV27 with TRBJ1-5, with 9 bases aligning to TRBD1. The germline V gene has CDR1 MNHEY and CDR2 SMNVEV (reference sequence). The CDR3 contains 18 residues. V shed 3 bases, J shed 5 bases, and the junction held 14 bases outside the gene matches. This CDR3 is CASSFRTQGAQGDQPQHF. CDR3 DNA sequence: TGTGCCAGCAGTTTTCGGACACAGGGGGCGCAGGGGGATCAGCCCCAGCATTTT.

The V and J genes are TRBV29-1 and TRBJ1-2, with 7 nucleotides matching TRBD1. CDR1 and CDR2 (germline): SQVTM, ANQGSEA. J gave up 11 bases and V 3 bases, and 6 bases lay outside the gene matches. The CDR3 is made up of 11 amino acids. The CDR3 region is CSVEATGVYTF. CDR3 nucleotides: TGCAGCGTTGAGGCTACAGGGGTGTACACCTTC.

This clone was recorded a few times. The V gene is TRBV4-2, the J gene TRBJ2-7; 8 bases align to TRBD2. There are 17 residues in the CDR3. CDR1 and CDR2 (germline): LGHNA, YNFKEQ. The J segment lost 7 bases and the V segment lost 4 bases, leaving 18 bases of the junction unmatched. The DNA of the CDR3 is TGTGCCAGCAGCCTAACGTCCGGGACTAGGACTTTCGAGGAGCAGTACTTC. It codes for CASSLTSGTRTFEEQYF.

This chain uses TRBV11-2 with TRBJ2-1; D is unresolved. V shed 0 bases and J shed 9 bases, with 12 bases lying between them. Germline V CDR1 and CDR2: SGHAT, FQNNGV. This CDR3 comprises 14 residues. CDR3 in amino acids: CASSLDLFKTEQFF. In nucleotides, the CDR3 is TGTGCCAGCAGCTTAGATCTATTTAAAACTGAGCAGTTCTTC.

This clone was detected a few times. This same CDR3 is encoded by further DNA sequences in the sample. The genes are TRBV18 and TRBJ2-3, with D possibly TRBD2 on 5 matching bases. The CDR3 covers 13 residues. Germline CDR1 is KGHSH and CDR2 is LQKENI. The V end lost 6 bases, the J end lost 4 bases, and 11 bases lay between the germline ends. The CDR3 here is CASSPGVSDTQYF. CDR3 DNA: TGTGCCAGCTCTCCCGGGGTGTCAGATACGCAGTATTTT.

V and J are TRBV2 and TRBJ2-1; 9 bases map to TRBD2. This CDR3 spans 19 amino acids. V shed 3 bases, J shed 5 bases, and the junction held 17 bases outside the gene matches. CDR1 is SNHLY, CDR2 FYNNEI, per germline. The CDR3 DNA follows: TGTGCCAGCAGTGATCTCTGGCGGAGGCGGGAGGGCCAGAACAATGAGCAGTTCTTC. Residues: CASSDLWRRREGQNNEQFF.

This clone was counted between two and nine times. The V gene is TRBV4-1, the J gene TRBJ2-7; 10 positions agree with TRBD2. This CDR3 has 15 residues. Germline trimming cut 4 bases from V and 6 bases from J; bases unmatched to any gene: 9. CDR1 is MGHRA and CDR2 is YSYEKL in the germline V gene. The CDR3 loop is CASSLWALAGAEQYF. CDR3 DNA sequence: TGCGCCAGCAGCCTTTGGGCCCTAGCGGGAGCCGAGCAGTACTTC.